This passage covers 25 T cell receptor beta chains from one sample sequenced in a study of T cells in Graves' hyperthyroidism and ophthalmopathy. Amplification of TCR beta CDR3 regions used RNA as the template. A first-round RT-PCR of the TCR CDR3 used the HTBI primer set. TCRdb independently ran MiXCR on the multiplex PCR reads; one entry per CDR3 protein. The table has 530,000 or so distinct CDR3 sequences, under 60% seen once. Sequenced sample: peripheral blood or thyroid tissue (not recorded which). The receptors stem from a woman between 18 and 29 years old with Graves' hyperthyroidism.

The DNA of the CDR3 is TGTGCCAGCAGTTACAGGAACCTCCGGGGCTACACCTTC. Translation gives CASSYRNLRGYTF. V gene TRBV6-5 combines with J gene TRBJ1-2, with no clear D. Germline assignment: CDR1 MNHEY and CDR2 SVGAGI. V gave up 2 bases and J gave up 8 bases, with 12 bases separating them. There are 13 residues in the CDR3.

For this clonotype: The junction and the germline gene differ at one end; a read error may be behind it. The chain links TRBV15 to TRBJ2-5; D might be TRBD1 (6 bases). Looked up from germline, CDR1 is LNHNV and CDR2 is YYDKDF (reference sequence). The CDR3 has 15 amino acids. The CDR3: CATSPRPGTSEAQHF. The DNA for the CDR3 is TGTGCCACCAGCCCGCGCCCCGGGACAAGCGAGGCCCAGCACTTC.

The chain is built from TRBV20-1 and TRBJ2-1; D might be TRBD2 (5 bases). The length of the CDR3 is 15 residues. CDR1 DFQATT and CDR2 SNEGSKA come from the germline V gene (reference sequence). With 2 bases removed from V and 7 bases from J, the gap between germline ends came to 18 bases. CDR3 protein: CSARRGVGVGNEQFF. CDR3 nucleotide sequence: TGCAGTGCTAGACGCGGAGTGGGAGTGGGGAATGAGCAGTTCTTC.

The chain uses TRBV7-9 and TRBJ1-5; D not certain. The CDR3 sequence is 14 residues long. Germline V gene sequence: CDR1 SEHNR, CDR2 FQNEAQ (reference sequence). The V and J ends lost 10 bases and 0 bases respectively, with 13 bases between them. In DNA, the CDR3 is TGTGCCACCCTAGCGGGCAATAGCAATCAGCCCCAGCATTTT. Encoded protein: CATLAGNSNQPQHF.

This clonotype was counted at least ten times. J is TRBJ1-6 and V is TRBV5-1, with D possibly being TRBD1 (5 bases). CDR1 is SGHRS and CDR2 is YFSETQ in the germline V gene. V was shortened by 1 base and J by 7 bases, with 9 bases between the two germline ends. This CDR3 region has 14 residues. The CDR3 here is CASSLRGINSPLHF. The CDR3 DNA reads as TGCGCCAGCAGCTTGCGGGGGATAAATTCACCCCTCCACTTT.

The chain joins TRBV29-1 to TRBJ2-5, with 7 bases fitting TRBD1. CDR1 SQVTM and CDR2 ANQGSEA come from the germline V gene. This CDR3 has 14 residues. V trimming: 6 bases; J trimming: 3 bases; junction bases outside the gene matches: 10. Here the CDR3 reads CSVPDYRGEETQYF. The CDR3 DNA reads TGCAGCGTCCCCGACTACAGGGGAGAAGAGACCCAGTACTTC.

CDR3 amino acids: CSVEVRDNEQFF. The CDR3 DNA follows: TGCAGCGTTGAGGTTAGGGACAATGAGCAGTTCTTC. The chain uses TRBV29-1 and TRBJ2-1, with D hard to call. Trimming removed 3 bases at V and 5 bases at J, with 8 bases between. Germline loops: CDR1 SQVTM, CDR2 ANQGSEA. There are 12 residues in the CDR3.

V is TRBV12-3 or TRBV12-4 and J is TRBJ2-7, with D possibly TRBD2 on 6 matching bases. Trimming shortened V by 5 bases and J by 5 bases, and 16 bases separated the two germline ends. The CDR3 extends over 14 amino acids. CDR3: CASSRTCGTDEQYF. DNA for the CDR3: TGTGCCAGCAGTCGGACTTGCGGGACCGACGAGCAGTACTTC.

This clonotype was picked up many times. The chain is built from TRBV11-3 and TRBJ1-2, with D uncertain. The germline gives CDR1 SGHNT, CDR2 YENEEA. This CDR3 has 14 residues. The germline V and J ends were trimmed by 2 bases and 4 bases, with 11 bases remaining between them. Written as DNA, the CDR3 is TGTGCCAGCAGCTTAAGCACCGGCAGCTATGGCTACACCTTC. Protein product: CASSLSTGSYGYTF.

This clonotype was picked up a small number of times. The CDR3 region is CATQRGGAYANEKLFF. DNA of the CDR3: TGTGCGACACAACGTGGCGGGGCCTATGCTAATGAAAAACTGTTTTTT. V and J are TRBV15 and TRBJ1-4; TRBD1 is a possible D gene (5 bases). Germline values: CDR1 LNHNV, CDR2 YYDKDF (reference sequence). The CDR3 sequence is 16 residues long. The complete variable domain, with remaining parts taken from reference TRBV15 and TRBJ1-4, reads DAMVIQNPRYQVTQFGKPVTLSCSQTLNHNVMYWYQQKSSQAPKLLFHYYDKDFNNEADTPDNFQSRRPNTSFCFLDIRSPGLGDTAMYLCATQRGGAYANEKLFFGSGTQLSVL.

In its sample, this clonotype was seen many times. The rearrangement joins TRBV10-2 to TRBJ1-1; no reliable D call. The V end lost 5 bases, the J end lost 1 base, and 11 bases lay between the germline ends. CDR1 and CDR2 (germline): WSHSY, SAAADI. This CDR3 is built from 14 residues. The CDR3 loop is CASSFRPPNTEAFF. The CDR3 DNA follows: TGCGCCAGCAGTTTTCGCCCCCCGAACACTGAAGCTTTCTTT.

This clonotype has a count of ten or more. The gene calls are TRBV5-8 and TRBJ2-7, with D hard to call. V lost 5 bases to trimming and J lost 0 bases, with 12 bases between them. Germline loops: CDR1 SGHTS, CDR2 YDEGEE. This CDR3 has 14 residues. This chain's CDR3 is CASRLIESSYEQYF. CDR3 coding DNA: TGTGCCAGCAGGCTGATTGAAAGCTCCTACGAGCAGTACTTC. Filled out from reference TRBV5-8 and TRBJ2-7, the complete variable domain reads EAGVTQSPTHLIKTRGQQATLRCSPISGHTSVYWYQQALGLGLQFLLWYDEGEERNRGNFPPRFSGRQFPNYSSELNVNALELEDSALYLCASRLIESSYEQYFGPGTRLTVT.

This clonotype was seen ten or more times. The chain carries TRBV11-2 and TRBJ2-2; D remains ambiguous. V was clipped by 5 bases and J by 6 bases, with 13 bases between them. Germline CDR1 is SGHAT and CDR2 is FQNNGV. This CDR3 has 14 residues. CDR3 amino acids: CASSPDGGAGELFF. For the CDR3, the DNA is TGTGCCAGCAGCCCAGACGGTGGGGCCGGGGAGCTGTTTTTT.

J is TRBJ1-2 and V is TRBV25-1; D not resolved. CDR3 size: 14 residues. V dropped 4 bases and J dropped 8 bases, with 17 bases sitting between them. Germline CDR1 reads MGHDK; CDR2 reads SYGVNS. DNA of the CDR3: TGTGCCAGCAGTGTTTCGATGCGGGGAAACGGCTACACCTTC. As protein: CASSVSMRGNGYTF.

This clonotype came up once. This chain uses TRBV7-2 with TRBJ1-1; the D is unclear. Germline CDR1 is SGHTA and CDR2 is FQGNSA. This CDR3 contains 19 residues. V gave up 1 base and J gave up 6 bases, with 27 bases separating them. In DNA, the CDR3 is TGTGCCAGCAGCTTAGTGTACCACGCCGGTGGGCAGGTCGTCGCTGAAGCTTTCTTT. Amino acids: CASSLVYHAGGQVVAEAFF.

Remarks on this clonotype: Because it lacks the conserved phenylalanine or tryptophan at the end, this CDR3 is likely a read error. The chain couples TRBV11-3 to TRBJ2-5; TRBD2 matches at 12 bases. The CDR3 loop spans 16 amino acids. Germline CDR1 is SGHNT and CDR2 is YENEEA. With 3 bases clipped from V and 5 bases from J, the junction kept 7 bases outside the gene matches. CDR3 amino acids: CASSLLPLAGGETQYL. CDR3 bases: TGTGCCAGCAGCTTGCTACCCCTAGCGGGAGGGGAGACCCAGTACCTC.

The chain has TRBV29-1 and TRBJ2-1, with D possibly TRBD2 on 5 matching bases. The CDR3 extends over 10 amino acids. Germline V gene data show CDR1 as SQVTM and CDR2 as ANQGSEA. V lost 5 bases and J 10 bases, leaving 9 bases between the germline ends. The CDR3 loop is CSVSSGEQFF. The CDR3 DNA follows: TGCAGCGTTTCATCGGGGGAGCAGTTCTTC.

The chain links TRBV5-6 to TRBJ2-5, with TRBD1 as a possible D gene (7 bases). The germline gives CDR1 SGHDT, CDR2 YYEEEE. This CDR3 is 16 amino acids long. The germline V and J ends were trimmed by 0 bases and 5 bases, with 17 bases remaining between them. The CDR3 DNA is TGTGCCAGCAGCTTGGCCGGCGGGACAGCAAGGGAGACCCAGTACTTC. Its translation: CASSLAGGTARETQYF.

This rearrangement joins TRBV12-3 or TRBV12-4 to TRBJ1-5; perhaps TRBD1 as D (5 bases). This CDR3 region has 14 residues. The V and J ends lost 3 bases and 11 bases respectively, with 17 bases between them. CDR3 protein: CASSFRRGGETQHF. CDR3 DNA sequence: TGTGCCAGCAGTTTCCGAAGGGGCGGGGAGACCCAGCATTTT.

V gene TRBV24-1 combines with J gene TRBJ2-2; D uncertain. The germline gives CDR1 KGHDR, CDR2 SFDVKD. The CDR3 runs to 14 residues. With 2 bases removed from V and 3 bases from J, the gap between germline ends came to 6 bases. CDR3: CATSDSLDTGELFF. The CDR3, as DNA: TGTGCCACCAGTGATTCGCTGGACACCGGGGAGCTGTTTTTT.

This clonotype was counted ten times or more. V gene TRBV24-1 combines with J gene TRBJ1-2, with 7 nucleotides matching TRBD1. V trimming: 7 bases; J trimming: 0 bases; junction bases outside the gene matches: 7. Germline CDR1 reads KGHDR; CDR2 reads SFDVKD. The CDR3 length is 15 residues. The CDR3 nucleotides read TGTGCCACCAGCCACCGACAGGGTCCTAACTATGGCTACACCTTC. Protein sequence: CATSHRQGPNYGYTF.

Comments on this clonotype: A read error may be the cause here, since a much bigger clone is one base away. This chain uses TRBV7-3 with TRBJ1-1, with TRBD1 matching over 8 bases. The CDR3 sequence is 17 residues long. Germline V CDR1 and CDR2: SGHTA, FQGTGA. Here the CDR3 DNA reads TGTGCCAGCAGCCTAGTACAGGGGGGGACACTGAACGCTGAAGCTTTCTTT. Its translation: CASSLVQGGTLNAEAFF.

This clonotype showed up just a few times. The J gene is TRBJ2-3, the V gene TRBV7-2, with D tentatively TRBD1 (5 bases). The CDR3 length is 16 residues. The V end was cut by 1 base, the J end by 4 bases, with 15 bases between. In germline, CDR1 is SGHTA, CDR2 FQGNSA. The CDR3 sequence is CASSLGQLHPADTQYF. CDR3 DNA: TGTGCCAGCAGCTTAGGACAGCTACACCCCGCAGATACGCAGTATTTT.

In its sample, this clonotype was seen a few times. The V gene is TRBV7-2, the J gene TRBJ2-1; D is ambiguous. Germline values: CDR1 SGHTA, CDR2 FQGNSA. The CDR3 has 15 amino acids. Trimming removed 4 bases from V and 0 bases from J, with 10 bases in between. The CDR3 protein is CASSSHPSSYNEQFF. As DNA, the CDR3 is TGTGCCAGCAGCTCGCACCCGAGCTCCTACAATGAGCAGTTCTTC.

The CDR3 nucleotides are TGTGCCAGCAGCCACCGGGACTCTCAGCGTGAAAAACTGTTTTTT. Its translation is CASSHRDSQREKLFF. The genes are TRBV2 and TRBJ1-4, with D possibly being TRBD1 (5 bases). The germline gives CDR1 SNHLY, CDR2 FYNNEI. The CDR3 covers 15 residues. Trimming cost V 6 bases and J 7 bases, with 18 bases left between them.